A selection of T cell receptor beta chains follows, all from one sample in a study of blood T cell repertoires in COVID-19. Clones were sequenced by immunoSEQ multiplex PCR, and TCRdb holds only the in-frame ones, with some missing. The table includes 85,000 to 90,000 clones, 75% to 95% detected once. The specimen sequenced was peripheral blood. The receptors here all came from a human donor with active COVID-19. The donor label of this sample is uncertain. Each CDR3 is given with its conserved first and last residue. D genes are given only for firm matches. The size entry is marked missing in some rows and otherwise reads once, few, many or a size class.

>.|TRBV5-4|.|TRBJ1-6
TGTGCCAGCAGCTTGGATAGCTCCTATAATTCACCCCTCCACTTT
CASSLDSSYNSPLHF
>.|TRBV5-1|.|TRBJ2-5
TGCGCCAGCAGCCCCGCTGGGGCCCAAGAGACCCAGTACTTC
CASSPAGAQETQYF
>.|TRBV10-3|.|TRBJ1-1
TGTGCCATCAGTGATGTAAGGGGTCGAGTCGGCGGTCCCACTGAAGCTTTCTTT
CAISDVRGRVGGPTEAFF
>TRBD1|TRBV19|.|TRBJ1-1
TGTGCCAGTAGTATGAGAGGGGGCGGCACTGAAGCTTTCTTT
CASSMRGGGTEAFF
>.|TRBV5-8|.|TRBJ2-7
TGTGCCAGCAGCCCTTATGAGCCTTCCTACGAGCAGTACTTC
CASSPYEPSYEQYF
>TRBD1|TRBV10-3|.|TRBJ1-1
TGTGCCATCAGTGAGTCCCACCCAAGACAGGGTCAGAGGGACACTGAAGCTTTCTTT
CAISESHPRQGQRDTEAFF
>TRBD1|TRBV13|once|TRBJ1-6
TGTGCCAGCAGCCCTCCCACACAGGGGGCTAATTCACCCCTCCACTTT
CASSPPTQGANSPLHF
>TRBD2|TRBV5-1|.|TRBJ2-2
TGCGCCAGCAGCACCCTGCTAGCGGGGGGGCCGAGCACCGGGGAGCTGTTTTTT
CASSTLLAGGPSTGELFF
>.|TRBV27|.|TRBJ2-7
TGTGCCAGAAAAGGAGTTTGCTACGAGCAGTACTTC
CARKGVCYEQYF
>TRBD1|TRBV9|.|TRBJ1-6
TGTGCCAGCAGCGTAACAGGGGAAAATTCACCCCTCCACTTT
CASSVTGENSPLHF
>TRBD1|TRBV10-3|.|TRBJ2-3
TGTGCCATCAGTGAAGGACAGGGCAGAGATACGCAGTATTTT
CAISEGQGRDTQYF
>.|TRBV2|.|TRBJ1-2
TGTGCCAGCAGGGCGGGGCAGGGAGAGGGAGGCTACACCTTC
CASRAGQGEGGYTF
>.|TRBV25-1|.|TRBJ1-1
TGTGCCAGCAGTGAATACCCGCGGAGTATGAACACTGAAGCTTTCTTT
CASSEYPRSMNTEAFF
>TRBD1|TRBV11-2|.|TRBJ2-5
TGTGCCAGCAGGACCCCCGGCAGGGGGAAAGAGACCCAGTACTTC
CASRTPGRGKETQYF
>TRBD1|TRBV4-1|.|TRBJ1-2
TGCGCCAGCAGCCTTCCGGGACAGGGATATGGCTACACCTTC
CASSLPGQGYGYTF
>TRBD2|TRBV11-1|.|TRBJ2-1
TGTGCCAGCAGCCCCCGGACTAGCTATGAGCAGTTCTTC
CASSPRTSYEQFF
>.|TRBV19|.|TRBJ2-5
TGTGCCAGTCTACGAGAGACCCAGTACTTC
CASLRETQYF
>.|TRBV19|.|TRBJ2-7
TGTGCCAGTAGTACAGGGTTTAGCTTCGAGCAGTACTTC
CASSTGFSFEQYF
>TRBD1|TRBV7-9|once|TRBJ1-6
TGTGCCAGCAGCTTAGTTACAGGGGATAATTCACCCCTCCACTTT
CASSLVTGDNSPLHF
>TRBD1|TRBV28|.|TRBJ1-2
TGTGCCAGCAGCCCTTCCAGGGGGACTGGCTACACCTTC
CASSPSRGTGYTF
>.|TRBV27|.|TRBJ1-2
TGTGCCAGCAGTTTTGGCAGGGCCTGGGGCTACACCTTC
CASSFGRAWGYTF
>TRBD1|TRBV24-1|.|TRBJ2-3
TGTGCCACCAGTGACCCGGGACAGGACACAGATACGCAGTATTTT
CATSDPGQDTDTQYF
>.|TRBV2|.|TRBJ1-5
TGTGCCAGTAGACAGAAAGAAAACAATCAGCCCCAGCATTTT
CASRQKENNQPQHF
>.|TRBV2|.|TRBJ1-1
TGTGCCAGTCCGAGCGCAAAAAGGGACAAAAACACTGAAGCTTTCTTT
CASPSAKRDKNTEAFF
>.|TRBV2|.|TRBJ2-4
TGTGCCAGCAGTGAATTAAAGGACAGATCCGTAGCCAAAAACATTCAGTACTTC
CASSELKDRSVAKNIQYF
>TRBD1|TRBV27|.|TRBJ1-2
TGTGCCAGCAGTTACCGGGACAGGGATGGCTACACCTTC
CASSYRDRDGYTF
>TRBD2|TRBV7-3|.|TRBJ2-3
TGTGCCAGCAGCTTAACTGGGGGAGGGAGCACAGATACGCAGTATTTT
CASSLTGGGSTDTQYF
>TRBD1|TRBV7-6|.|TRBJ1-2
TGTGCCAGCAGCTTAGGGGGACAGGGACCTAACTATGGCTACACCTTC
CASSLGGQGPNYGYTF
>.|TRBV28|.|TRBJ1-6
TGTGCCAGCAGTCTAAGCCTGGGCAGACGAACTTCACCCCTCCACTTT
CASSLSLGRRTSPLHF
>.|TRBV3-1/TRBV3-2|.|TRBJ2-1
TGTGCCAGCAGCCAACCACGAGCAGGGGCCGCCTACAATGAGCAGTTCTTC
CASSQPRAGAAYNEQFF
>.|TRBV23-1|.|TRBJ2-1
TGCGCCAGCAGTCAATCTGGCTTCCGGGGTCTCAATGAGCAGTTCTTC
CASSQSGFRGLNEQFF
>.|TRBV12-3/TRBV12-4|.|TRBJ2-7
TGTGCCAGCAGTTTTTCGGGCTCCTACGAGCAGTACTTC
CASSFSGSYEQYF
>.|TRBV5-4|.|TRBJ2-7
TGTGCCAGCAGGGCTACACCCAGGGCCAGCGTGTACGAGCAGTACTTC
CASRATPRASVYEQYF
>.|TRBV10-3|.|TRBJ2-5
TGTGCCATCAGGAGCCTGGAGACGGGACACTTAGGAGAGACCCAGTACTTC
CAIRSLETGHLGETQYF
>.|TRBV27|.|TRBJ1-2
TGTGCCAGCAGTTTAGGCGCAGGAGGGGCTGGTGGCTACACCTTC
CASSLGAGGAGGYTF
>TRBD1|TRBV7-2|once|TRBJ1-4
TGTGCCAGCAGCATCGACAGGGTATCTAATGAAAAACTGTTTTTT
CASSIDRVSNEKLFF
>TRBD1|TRBV5-1|.|TRBJ1-2
TGCGCCAGCAGACCCCCGGACAGGGAAGGCTACACCTTC
CASRPPDREGYTF
>TRBD1|TRBV28|.|TRBJ1-5
TGTGCCAGCAGTTTGACAGGGGGATTCGGCAATCAGCCCCAGCATTTT
CASSLTGGFGNQPQHF
>TRBD1|TRBV27|.|TRBJ2-1
TGTGCCAGCTCGCGACCGGGACAGAGCTTCAATGAGCAGTTCTTC
CASSRPGQSFNEQFF
>.|TRBV7-3|.|TRBJ2-2
TGTGCCAGCAGCTTAGTGGCCGTGGGGGAGCTGTTTTTT
CASSLVAVGELFF
>TRBD1|TRBV18|.|TRBJ1-5
TGTGCCAGCTCACCTCCCGGGACAGGGGTCAGTCAGCCCCAGCATTTT
CASSPPGTGVSQPQHF
>.|TRBV2|.|TRBJ1-4
TGTGCCAGCAGGCGGGGGACATATGAAAAACTGTTTTTT
CASRRGTYEKLFF
>.|TRBV7-2|.|TRBJ2-3
TGTGCCAGCAGCGATCGACTAGAGGCAGATACGCAGTATTTT
CASSDRLEADTQYF
>.|TRBV6-5|.|TRBJ1-2
TGTGCCAGCAGTAACGGTGGACTTAGTTATGGCTACACCTTC
CASSNGGLSYGYTF
>.|TRBV29-1|.|TRBJ2-1
TGCAGCGTTGGGGAAGGGGACAATGAGCAGTTCTTC
CSVGEGDNEQFF
>TRBD2|TRBV3-1/TRBV3-2|.|TRBJ2-1
TGTGCCAGCAGCCCCGGGACTAGCTTCTATGAGCAGTTCTTC
CASSPGTSFYEQFF
>.|TRBV7-3|.|TRBJ1-3
TGTGCCAGCAGCTTGTCAGCGCCGTCTGGAAACACCATATATTTT
CASSLSAPSGNTIYF
>TRBD1|TRBV3-1/TRBV3-2|.|TRBJ1-4
TGTGCCAGCAGCCAGATGACAGGGTCTTCCGTGGGAAAACTGTTTTTT
CASSQMTGSSVGKLFF
>.|TRBV10-3|.|TRBJ2-5
TGTGCCATCAGCCCAGGGGAGTACCAAGAGACCCAGTACTTC
CAISPGEYQETQYF
>.|TRBV5-6|.|TRBJ1-4
TGTGCCAGCAGCTTGGCCAAGGGCAGGGGCCGTGAAAAACTGTTTTTT
CASSLAKGRGREKLFF
>.|TRBV7-2|.|TRBJ1-2
TGTGCCAGCAGCTTAGACGGGGGCTACACCTTC
CASSLDGGYTF
>.|TRBV5-1|few|TRBJ2-7
TGCGCCAGCAGCTCCAACTCCTACGAGCAGTACTTC
CASSSNSYEQYF